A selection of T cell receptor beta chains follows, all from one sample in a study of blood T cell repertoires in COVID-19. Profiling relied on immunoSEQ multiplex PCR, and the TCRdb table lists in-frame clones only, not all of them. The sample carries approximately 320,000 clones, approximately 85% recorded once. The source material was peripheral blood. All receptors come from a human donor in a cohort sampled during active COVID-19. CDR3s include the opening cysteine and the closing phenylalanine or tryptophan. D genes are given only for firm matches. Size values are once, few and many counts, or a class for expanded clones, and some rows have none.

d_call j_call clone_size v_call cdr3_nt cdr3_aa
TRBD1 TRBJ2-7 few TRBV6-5 TGTGCCAGCAAAATTACCGGGACAGGACCCTACGAGCAGTACTTC CASKITGTGPYEQYF
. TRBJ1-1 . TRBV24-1 TGTGCCACCAGTGACACCGGACAGACTGAAGCTTTCTTT CATSDTGQTEAFF
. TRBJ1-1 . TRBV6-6 TGTGCCAGCATGCCTACAGGGAACACTGAAGCTTTCTTT CASMPTGNTEAFF
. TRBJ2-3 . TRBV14 TGTGCCAGCAGCCAAGATGTTCGTGGGGGCCGCACAGATACGCAGTATTTT CASSQDVRGGRTDTQYF
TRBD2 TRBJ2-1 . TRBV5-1 TGCGCCAGCAGCTTGCCCCGGACTAGCGGGGGGGCAAATGAGCAGTTCTTC CASSLPRTSGGANEQFF
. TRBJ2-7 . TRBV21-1 TGTGCCAGCAGCAGAAAAGGGGACAGGGCCTTCTACGAGCAGTACTTC CASSRKGDRAFYEQYF
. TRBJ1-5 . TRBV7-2 TGTGCCAGCAGCCGGACAGAGAACAATCAGCCCCAGCATTTT CASSRTENNQPQHF
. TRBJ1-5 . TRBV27 TGTGCCAGCAGTCCCTCAGCAGGGGAAAGCAATCAGCCCCAGCATTTT CASSPSAGESNQPQHF
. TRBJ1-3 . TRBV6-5 TGTGCCAGCAGTCGGACATCGTCTGGAAACACCATATATTTT CASSRTSSGNTIYF
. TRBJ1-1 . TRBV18 TGTGCCAGCTCACCGGCGGAGGGTAAAGGGACTGAAGCTTTCTTT CASSPAEGKGTEAFF
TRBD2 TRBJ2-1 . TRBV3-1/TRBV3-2 TGTGCCAGCAGCCAAGGTACTAGCGGGGGGAATGAGCAGTTCTTC CASSQGTSGGNEQFF
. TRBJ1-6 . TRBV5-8 TGTGCCAGCAGCTTGGGCCGCTGGCAGGGTAATTCACCCCTCCACTTT CASSLGRWQGNSPLHF
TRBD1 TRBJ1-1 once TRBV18 TGTGCCAGCTCAACGGGGGGACAGGGGGCGGTGAACACTGAAGCTTTCTTT CASSTGGQGAVNTEAFF
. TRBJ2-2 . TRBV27 TGTGCCAGCAGTTTGGTAGCTGGCACCGGGGAGCTGTTTTTT CASSLVAGTGELFF
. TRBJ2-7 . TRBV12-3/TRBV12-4 TGTGCCAGCAGTTTAAGAGGGGGCTACGAGCAGTACTTC CASSLRGGYEQYF
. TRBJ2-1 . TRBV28 TGTGCCAGCAGTCCTTACAATGAGCAGTTCTTC CASSPYNEQFF
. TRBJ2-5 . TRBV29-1 TGCAGCGTCGGACCTGCAGGGGAGACCCAGTACTTC CSVGPAGETQYF
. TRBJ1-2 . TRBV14 TGTGCCAGCAGCCAAGACGTGAGGGGGACCAACTATGGCTACACCTTC CASSQDVRGTNYGYTF
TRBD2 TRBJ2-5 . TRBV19 TGTGCCAGTAGTATAGATCGGCCGGGGGGTGCCGGCCCCCAGTACTTC CASSIDRPGGAGPQYF
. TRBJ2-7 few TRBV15 TGTGCCACCAGGGAGTCCCAGGGGCCATCCTACGAGCAGTACTTC CATRESQGPSYEQYF
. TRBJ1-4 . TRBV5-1 TGCGCCAGCAGCTTGGAGGGGCAGGGAAAACTGTTTTTT CASSLEGQGKLFF
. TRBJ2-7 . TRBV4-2 TGTGCCAGCAGCCAAGGGGGTGGACATTTTCAGGGGCCAGCAGAGCAGTACTTC CASSQGGGHFQGPAEQYF
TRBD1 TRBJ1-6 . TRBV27 TGTGCCAGCAGTTTGGGGACAGGGGAAAGATCACCCCTCCACTTT CASSLGTGERSPLHF
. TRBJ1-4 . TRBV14 TGTGCCAGCAGCCAAACCCCAGGGGAAGTCAGAGAAAAACTGTTTTTT CASSQTPGEVREKLFF
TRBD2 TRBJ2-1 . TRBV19 TGTGCCACTGGTAGTCAGCGGGGGGTTGAGCAGTTCTTC CATGSQRGVEQFF
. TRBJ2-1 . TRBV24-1 TGTGCCACCAGTGATTTGAGGGGCCCCGGAGATGAGCAGTTCTTC CATSDLRGPGDEQFF
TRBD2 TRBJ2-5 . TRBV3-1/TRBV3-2 TGTGCCAGCAGCAAAAGGGTGCTAGCGGGGGATGCGACCCAGTACTTC CASSKRVLAGDATQYF
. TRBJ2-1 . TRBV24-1 TGTGCCACCAGAGGCTGGAGCGATGAGCAGTTCTTC CATRGWSDEQFF
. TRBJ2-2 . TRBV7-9 TGTGCCAGCAGCGCGGGACCGACAAACACCGGGGAGCTGTTTTTT CASSAGPTNTGELFF
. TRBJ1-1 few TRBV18 TGTGCCAGCTCACCACCAATGTCCCGGAACACTGAAGCTTTCTTT CASSPPMSRNTEAFF
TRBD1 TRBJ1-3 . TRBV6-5 TGTGCCAGCCTCTATCGCACAGGGGCTGGAAACACCATATATTTT CASLYRTGAGNTIYF
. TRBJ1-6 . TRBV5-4 TGTGCCAGCGGGGGCTCGGCCTATAATTCACCCCTCCACTTT CASGGSAYNSPLHF
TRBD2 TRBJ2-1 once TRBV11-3 TGTGCCAGCAGTTTTAGCGGGGGGGCTACGAATGAGCAGTTCTTC CASSFSGGATNEQFF
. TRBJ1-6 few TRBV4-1 TGCGCCAGCAGCCAAGTCATAGATAATTCACCCCTCCACTTT CASSQVIDNSPLHF
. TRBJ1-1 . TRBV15 TGTGCCACCAGCAGAGGGGGCAAGGCATCGGTCCACGCTAAAGCTTTCTTT CATSRGGKASVHAKAFF
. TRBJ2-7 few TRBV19 TGTGCCAGTAGTATGTCAGGGGCCGAGCAGTACTTC CASSMSGAEQYF
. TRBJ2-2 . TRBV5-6 TGTGCCAGCAGCTTCTTGGGCGCCGGGGAGCTGTTTTTT CASSFLGAGELFF
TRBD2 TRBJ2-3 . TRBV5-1 TGCGCCAGCAGCTCCGGGACTAGCGGGGGGGCCCCAGATACGCAGTATTTT CASSSGTSGGAPDTQYF
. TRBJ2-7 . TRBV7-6 TGTGCCATCAGGGCGCGGGGCGAGCAGTACTTC CAIRARGEQYF
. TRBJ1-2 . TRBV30 TGTGCCTGGAGTCCAGGGCGTAACTATGGCTACACCTTC CAWSPGRNYGYTF
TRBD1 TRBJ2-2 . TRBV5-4 TGTGCCAGCAGCCGGGACAGGGAGTCCGGGGAGCTGTTTTTT CASSRDRESGELFF
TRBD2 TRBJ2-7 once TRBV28 TGTGCCAGCAGTTTAGTCTTGATCGGGGAGGGCACCAGGAGCTCCTACGAGCAGTACTTC CASSLVLIGEGTRSSYEQYF
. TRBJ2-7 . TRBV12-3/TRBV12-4 TGTGCCAGCAGTTTAAGTCAGGGGATCGAGCAGTACTTC CASSLSQGIEQYF
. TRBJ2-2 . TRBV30 TGTGCCTGGAGTGTCGGGGGCGGGGAGCTGTTTTTT CAWSVGGGELFF
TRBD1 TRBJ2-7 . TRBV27 TGTGCCAGCAGTTCCGACAGGGTGACGGACGAGCAGTACTTC CASSSDRVTDEQYF
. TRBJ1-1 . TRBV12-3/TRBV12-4 TGTGCCAGCAGTTTATCCCGGGACACTGAAGCTTTCTTT CASSLSRDTEAFF
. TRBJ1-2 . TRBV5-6 TGTGCCAGCAGCCTCACAGGAACTAACTATGGCTACACCTTC CASSLTGTNYGYTF
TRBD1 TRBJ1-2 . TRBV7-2 TGTGCCAGCAGCTCGTCGGGGAGGACAGGGAATGGCTACACCTTC CASSSSGRTGNGYTF
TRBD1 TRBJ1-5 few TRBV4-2 TGTGCCAGCAGCCAGGCGGACAGGGGGCAGAATCAGCCCCAGCATTTT CASSQADRGQNQPQHF
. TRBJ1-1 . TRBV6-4 TGTGCCAGCAGTGACGGACCGGGAGAAGCTTTCTTT CASSDGPGEAFF
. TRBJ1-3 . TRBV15 TGTGCCACCAGCAGAGCTGACCCTAGCTCTGGAAACACCATATATTTT CATSRADPSSGNTIYF
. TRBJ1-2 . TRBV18 TGTGCCAGCTCACTCACGGGCTCCCAGGGAAGTCATGGCTACACCTTC CASSLTGSQGSHGYTF
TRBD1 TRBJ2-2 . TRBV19 TGTGCCTCCTTTTGGGGACAGGGAATCGCCGGGGAGCTGTTTTTT CASFWGQGIAGELFF